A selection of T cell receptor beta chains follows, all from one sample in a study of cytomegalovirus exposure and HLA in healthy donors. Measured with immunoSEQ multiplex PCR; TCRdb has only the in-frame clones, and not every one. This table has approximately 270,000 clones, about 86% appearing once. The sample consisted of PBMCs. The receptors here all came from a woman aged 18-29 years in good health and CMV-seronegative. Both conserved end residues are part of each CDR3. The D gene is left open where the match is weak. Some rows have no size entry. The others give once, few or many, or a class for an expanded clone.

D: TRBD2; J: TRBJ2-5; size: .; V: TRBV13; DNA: TGTGCCAGCAGCTCATCAAGCGGGGCGGCGGAGACCCAGTACTTC; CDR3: CASSSSSGAAETQYF
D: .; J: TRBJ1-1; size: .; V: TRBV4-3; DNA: TGCGCCAGCAGCCAAAGGGGACTGCAGAACACTGAAGCTTTCTTT; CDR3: CASSQRGLQNTEAFF
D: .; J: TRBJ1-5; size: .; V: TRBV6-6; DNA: TGTGCCAGCAGGCTCGACAGAGCCTTCAATCAGCCCCAGCATTTT; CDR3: CASRLDRAFNQPQHF
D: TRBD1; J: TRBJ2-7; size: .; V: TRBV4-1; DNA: TGCGCCAGCAGCCAAGGGGACAGGGGAGGCGAGCAGTACTTC; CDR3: CASSQGDRGGEQYF
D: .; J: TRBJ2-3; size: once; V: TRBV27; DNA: TGTGCCAGCACGGAGCGCGTGTCTCTTCTCACAGATACGCAGTATTTT; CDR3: CASTERVSLLTDTQYF
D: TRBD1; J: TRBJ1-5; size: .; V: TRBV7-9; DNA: TGTGCCAGCAGCTCGACAGGGAATAGCAATCAGCCCCAGCATTTT; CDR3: CASSSTGNSNQPQHF
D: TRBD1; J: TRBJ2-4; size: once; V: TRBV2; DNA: TGTGCCAGCAAGATTACTGGACAGGTCTACAACATTCAGTACTTC; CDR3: CASKITGQVYNIQYF
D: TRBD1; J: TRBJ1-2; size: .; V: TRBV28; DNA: TGTGCCAGCAGTCCTCAGGGGGATGGCTACACCTTC; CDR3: CASSPQGDGYTF
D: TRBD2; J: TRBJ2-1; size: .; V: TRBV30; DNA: TGTGCCTGGATTTCACCGGGACTAGCGGGAGGGCCGGTCGATGAGCAGTTCTTC; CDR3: CAWISPGLAGGPVDEQFF
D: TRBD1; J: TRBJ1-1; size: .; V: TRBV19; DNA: TGTGCCAGTAGTAACGCGGGACAGTCCGGAGCTTTCTTT; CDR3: CASSNAGQSGAFF
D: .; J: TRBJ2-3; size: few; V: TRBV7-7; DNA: TGTGCCAGCAGCCTAGGCACTAGCCTCACAGATACGCAGTATTTT; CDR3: CASSLGTSLTDTQYF
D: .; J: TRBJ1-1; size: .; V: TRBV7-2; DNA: TGTGCCACCCGATTGGGAGGTCTGAACACTGAAGCTTTCTTT; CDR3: CATRLGGLNTEAFF
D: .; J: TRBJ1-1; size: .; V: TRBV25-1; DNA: TGTGCCAGCAGTGAATTTCGGGGGGCGGTCACTGAAGCTTTCTTT; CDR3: CASSEFRGAVTEAFF
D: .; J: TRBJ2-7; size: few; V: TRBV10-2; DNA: TGCGCCAGCGGGGAGAAGCAGTACTTC; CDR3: CASGEKQYF
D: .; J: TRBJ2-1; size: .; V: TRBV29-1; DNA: TGCAGCGTTGAAGATAGCAGAGCGGGTCCCTACAATGAGCAGTTCTTC; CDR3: CSVEDSRAGPYNEQFF
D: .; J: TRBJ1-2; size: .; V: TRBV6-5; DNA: TGTGCCAGCAGTTACAAGGCCAGGGCTGGCTATGGCTACACCTTC; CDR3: CASSYKARAGYGYTF
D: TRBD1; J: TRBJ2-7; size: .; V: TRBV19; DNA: TGTGCCAGTAACCATGGGGACAGGGCCGGCGACGAGCAGTACTTC; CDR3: CASNHGDRAGDEQYF
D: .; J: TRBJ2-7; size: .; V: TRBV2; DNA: TGTGCCAGCAGGCCGAGCTCCTACGAGCAGTACTTC; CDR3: CASRPSSYEQYF
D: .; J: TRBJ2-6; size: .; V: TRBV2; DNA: TGTGCCAGCAGTGCGGGATCGTCTGGGGCCAACGTCCTGACTTTC; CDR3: CASSAGSSGANVLTF
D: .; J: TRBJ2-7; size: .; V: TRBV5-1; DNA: TGCGCCAGCAGCTCTAGGCCTCCCCAACAAACCTACGAGCAGTACTTC; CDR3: CASSSRPPQQTYEQYF
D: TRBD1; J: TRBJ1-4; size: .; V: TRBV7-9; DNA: TGTGCCAGCAGCTTAGACGGGACAGGGCTTAATGAAAAACTGTTTTTT; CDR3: CASSLDGTGLNEKLFF
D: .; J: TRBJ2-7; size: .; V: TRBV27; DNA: TGTGCCAGCAGTTTCGGGCAGGGATACGAGCAGTACTTC; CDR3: CASSFGQGYEQYF
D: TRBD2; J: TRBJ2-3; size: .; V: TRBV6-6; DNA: TGTGCCAGCAGGCGGGGGGGCCTAGATACGCAGTATTTT; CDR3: CASRRGGLDTQYF